The entry that follows covers one T cell receptor (beta chain) sequence. Its target antigen remains unknown. No per-base quality is available; no much larger clone lies one base away. This specimen belongs to a study of T cell clones after liver transplantation (dated by TCRdb to about 2019). A note on the overall study: The samples were obtained from ITN030ST, a randomized trial that attempted immunosuppression withdrawal within 2 years after liver transplantation. Donor-reactive T cell clones were identified by TCRbeta sequencing after a pre-transplant mixed lymphocyte reaction and then tracked in post-transplant blood. Third party-reactive TCRbeta sequences from pre-transplant MLRs were also identified as an antigen-independent comparator for donor-reactive sequences. Of the eight recipients, a few were HCV-positive, while the remaining recipients had been transplanted for non-autoimmune, non-viral indications. The subjects received no induction therapy and were kept on standard immunosuppression until randomization at 12-24 months post-transplant. Tolerance meant complete immunosuppression withdrawal for at least one year without liver enzymes rising beyond twice the upper limit of normal. Blood samples were collected pre-transplant, then pre-randomization ahead of withdrawal, and finally post-randomization once withdrawal had either been completed or failed. The study cohort included 8 liver transplant recipients, of whom 3 were classified as tolerant and 5 as non-tolerant. Overall study outcomes, separate from this receptor: Because of small, heterogeneous patient numbers and non-standardized post-transplant time points, the conclusions were only preliminary. Donor-reactive sequences declined more than third party-reactive ones, suggesting partial antigen-specific deletion unrelated to withdrawal success. Once repertoire turnover was taken into account, donor-reactive detection showed a significant reduction for CD4 in 7 of 8 subjects and for CD8 in 8 of 8. In most of the 8 subjects, circulating donor-reactive CD4 TCRbeta sequences decreased significantly after transplant, regardless of tolerance or HCV status. Low numbers of available donor cells limited the measurable donor-reactive repertoire in a couple of subjects. Because no allograft tissue specimens were available, donor-reactive T cells may have migrated into the graft instead of being deleted.

High-throughput TCRbeta CDR3 sequencing of frozen genomic DNA was performed by immunoSEQ, with PCR amplification, mapping, bias correction and internal controls included. The published analysis was carried out like this. Only productive rearrangements were retained, with each unique TCRbeta sequence defined by its CDR3 nucleotide sequence together with its V and J gene. A sequence counted as donor-reactive only if the sequence showed at least 5-fold expansion in CFSE-low cells compared with unstimulated pre-transplant cells and had a frequency of at least 0.01%. Minimum frequency thresholds were set for each subject on the basis of the unstimulated sample with the lowest template count, so that a detection power of at least 90% was ensured. Repertoire turnover was measured by Jensen-Shannon divergence between the top 1000 TCRbeta sequences post- and pre-transplant. Changes in detection of donor-reactive sequences were assessed with two-sided Fisher's exact tests. TCRdb took over this immuneACCESS table, retaining in-frame rearrangements with V and J assigned. Such tables are incomplete; in checked studies, under half of the missing clones stem from an unresolved V gene, and the remainder is unexplained. D and trimming come from the DNA, and the V and J calls and clone size come from that table. Across this sample there are roughly 80,000 clones, with about 84% seen only once. Approximately 0.43% of the sample rests with the top ten.

Unstimulated PBMCs, after thawing, were stained for CD3, CD4 and CD8 and then FACS-sorted into CD3+CD4+ and CD3+CD8+ populations. All 8 studied subjects were randomized to immunosuppression withdrawal. The Qiagen DNeasy Blood and Tissue Kit was used for genomic DNA isolation. From cysteine to phenylalanine, the CDR3 is 14 amino acids long. Only the CDR3 DNA is retained, 42 bases long and in frame from the first base. Taken from the germline V gene, the CDR1 and CDR2 loops are ENHRY and SYGVKD. The junction shows trimming of 3 bases on V and 3 bases on J, plus 12 bases between the germline ends. This clonotype was sampled from a human patient who received a liver transplant. After a transplant, the donor of the graft may account for some T cells. The input for sequencing was CD4+ T cells from blood, taken about 46 months after liver transplant. Rearrangement joined TRBV10-3 to TRBJ2-7; no D gene is confidently identified. This receptor carries the CDR3 CAISDGSTYYEQYF. In nucleotides, the sequence is TGTGCCATCAGTGATGGCAGTACATACTACGAGCAGTACTTC.